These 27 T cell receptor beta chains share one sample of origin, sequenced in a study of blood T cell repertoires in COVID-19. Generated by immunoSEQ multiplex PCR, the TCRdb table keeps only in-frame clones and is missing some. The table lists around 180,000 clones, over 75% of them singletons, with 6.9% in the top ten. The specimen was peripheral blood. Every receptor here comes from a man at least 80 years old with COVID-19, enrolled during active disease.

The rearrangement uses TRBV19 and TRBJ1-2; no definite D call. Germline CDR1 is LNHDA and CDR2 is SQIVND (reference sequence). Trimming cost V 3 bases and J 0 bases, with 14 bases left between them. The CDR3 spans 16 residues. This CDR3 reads CASSIIRGSANYGYTF. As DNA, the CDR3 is TGTGCCAGTAGTATTATCCGAGGCAGCGCTAACTATGGCTACACCTTC.

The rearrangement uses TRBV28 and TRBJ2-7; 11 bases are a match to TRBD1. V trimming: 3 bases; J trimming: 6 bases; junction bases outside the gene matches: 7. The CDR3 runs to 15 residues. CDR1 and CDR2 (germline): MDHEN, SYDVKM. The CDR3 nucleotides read TGTGCCAGCAGTTTCGGGACAGGGGGTAAATTCGAGCAGTACTTC. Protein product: CASSFGTGGKFEQYF.

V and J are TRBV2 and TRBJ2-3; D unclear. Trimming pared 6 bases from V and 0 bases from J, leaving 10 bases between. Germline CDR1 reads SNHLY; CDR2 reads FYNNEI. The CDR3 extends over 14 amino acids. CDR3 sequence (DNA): TGTGCCAGCAGGAGCGCCGGGAGCACAGATACGCAGTATTTT. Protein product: CASRSAGSTDTQYF.

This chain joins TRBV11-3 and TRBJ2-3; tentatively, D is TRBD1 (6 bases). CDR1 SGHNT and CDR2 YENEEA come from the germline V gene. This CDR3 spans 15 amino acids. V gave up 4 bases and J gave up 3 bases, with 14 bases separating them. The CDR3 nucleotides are TGTGCCAGCAGCTCCCAGGGGAAGGGGACAGATACGCAGTATTTT. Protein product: CASSSQGKGTDTQYF.

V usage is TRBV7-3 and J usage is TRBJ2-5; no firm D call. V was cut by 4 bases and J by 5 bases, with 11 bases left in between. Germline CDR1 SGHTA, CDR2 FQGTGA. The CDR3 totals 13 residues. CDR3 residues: CASSSARWETQYF. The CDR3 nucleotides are TGTGCCAGCAGCTCAGCCAGGTGGGAGACCCAGTACTTC.

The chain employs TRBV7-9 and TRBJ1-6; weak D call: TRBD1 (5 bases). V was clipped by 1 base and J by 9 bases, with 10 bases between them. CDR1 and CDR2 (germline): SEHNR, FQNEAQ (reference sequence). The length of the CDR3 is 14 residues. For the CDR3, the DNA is TGTGCCAGCAGCTTAGTGCAGGGTAGTTCACCCCTCCACTTT. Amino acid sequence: CASSLVQGSSPLHF.

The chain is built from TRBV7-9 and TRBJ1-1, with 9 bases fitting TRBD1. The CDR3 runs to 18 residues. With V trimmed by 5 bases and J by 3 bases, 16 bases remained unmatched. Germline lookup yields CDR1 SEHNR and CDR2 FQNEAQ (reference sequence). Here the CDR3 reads CASSAGTGKSLGDTEAFF. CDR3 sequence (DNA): TGTGCCAGCAGCGCCGGGACAGGGAAATCCCTGGGGGACACTGAAGCTTTCTTT.

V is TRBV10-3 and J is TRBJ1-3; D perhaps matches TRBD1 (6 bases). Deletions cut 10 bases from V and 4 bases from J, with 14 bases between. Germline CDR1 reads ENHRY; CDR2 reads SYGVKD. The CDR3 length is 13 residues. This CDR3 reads CASAQGRGNTIYF. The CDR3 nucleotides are TGTGCCAGCGCGCAGGGGAGAGGAAACACCATATATTTT.

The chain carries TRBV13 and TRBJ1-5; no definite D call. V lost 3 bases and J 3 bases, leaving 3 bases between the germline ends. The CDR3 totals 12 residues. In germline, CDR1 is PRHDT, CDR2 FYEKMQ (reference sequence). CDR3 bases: TGTGCCAGCAGCTTCAACAATCAGCCCCAGCATTTT. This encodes CASSFNNQPQHF.

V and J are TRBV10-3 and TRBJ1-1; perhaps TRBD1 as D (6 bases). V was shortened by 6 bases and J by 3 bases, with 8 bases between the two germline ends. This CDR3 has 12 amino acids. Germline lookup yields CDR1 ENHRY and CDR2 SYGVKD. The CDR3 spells CAIRDRDTEAFF. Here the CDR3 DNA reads TGTGCCATCAGGGACAGAGACACTGAAGCTTTCTTT.

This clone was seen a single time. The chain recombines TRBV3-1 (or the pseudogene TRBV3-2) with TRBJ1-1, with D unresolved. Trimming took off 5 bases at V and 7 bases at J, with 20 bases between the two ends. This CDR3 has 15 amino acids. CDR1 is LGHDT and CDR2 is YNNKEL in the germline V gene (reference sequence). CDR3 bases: TGTGCCAGCAGCGGTCGGGGAGGGTCGAACTTTGAAGCTTTCTTT. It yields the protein CASSGRGGSNFEAFF.

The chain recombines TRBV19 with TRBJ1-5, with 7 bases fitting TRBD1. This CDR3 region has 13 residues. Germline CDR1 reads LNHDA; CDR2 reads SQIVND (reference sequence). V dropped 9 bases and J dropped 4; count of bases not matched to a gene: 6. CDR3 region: CASQGQNNQPQHF. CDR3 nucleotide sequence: TGTGCCAGCCAGGGACAGAATAATCAGCCCCAGCATTTT.

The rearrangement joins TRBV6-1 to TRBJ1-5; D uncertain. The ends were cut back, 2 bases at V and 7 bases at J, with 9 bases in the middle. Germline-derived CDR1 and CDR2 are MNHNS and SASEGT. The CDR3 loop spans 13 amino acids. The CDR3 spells CASSETLRQPQHF. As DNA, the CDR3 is TGTGCCAGCAGTGAAACTTTACGACAGCCCCAGCATTTT.

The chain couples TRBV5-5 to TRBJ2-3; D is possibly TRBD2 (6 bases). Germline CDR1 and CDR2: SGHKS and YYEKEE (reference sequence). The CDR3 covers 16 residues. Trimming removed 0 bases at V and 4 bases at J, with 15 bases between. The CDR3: CASSLVWGEAPDTQYF. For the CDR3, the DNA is TGTGCCAGCAGCTTGGTATGGGGGGAGGCCCCAGATACGCAGTATTTT.

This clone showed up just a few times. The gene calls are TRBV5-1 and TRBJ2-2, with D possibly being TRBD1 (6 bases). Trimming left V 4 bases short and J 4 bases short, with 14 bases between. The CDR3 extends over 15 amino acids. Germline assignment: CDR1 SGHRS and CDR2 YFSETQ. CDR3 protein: CASSHRVTGTGELFF. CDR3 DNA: TGCGCCAGCAGCCACAGGGTGACGGGCACCGGGGAGCTGTTTTTT.

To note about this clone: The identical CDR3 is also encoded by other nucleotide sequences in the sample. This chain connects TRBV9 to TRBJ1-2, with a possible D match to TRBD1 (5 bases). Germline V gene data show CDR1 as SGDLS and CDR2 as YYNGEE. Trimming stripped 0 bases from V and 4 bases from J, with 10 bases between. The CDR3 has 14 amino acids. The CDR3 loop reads CASSVEQAPYGYTF. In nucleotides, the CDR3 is TGTGCCAGCAGCGTAGAACAGGCTCCCTATGGCTACACCTTC.

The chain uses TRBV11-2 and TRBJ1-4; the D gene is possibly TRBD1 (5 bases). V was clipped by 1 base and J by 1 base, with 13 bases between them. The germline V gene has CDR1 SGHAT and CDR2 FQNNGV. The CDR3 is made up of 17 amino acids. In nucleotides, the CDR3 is TGTGCCAGCAGCTTAGGGGCCAGGGCAGGAACTAATGAAAAACTGTTTTTT. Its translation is CASSLGARAGTNEKLFF.

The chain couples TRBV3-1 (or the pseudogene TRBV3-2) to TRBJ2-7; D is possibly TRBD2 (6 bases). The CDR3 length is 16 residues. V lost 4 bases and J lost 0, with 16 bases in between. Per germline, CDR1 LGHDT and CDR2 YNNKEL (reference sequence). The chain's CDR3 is CASSPILADSSYEQYF. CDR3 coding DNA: TGTGCCAGCAGCCCCATCTTAGCGGATAGCTCCTACGAGCAGTACTTC.

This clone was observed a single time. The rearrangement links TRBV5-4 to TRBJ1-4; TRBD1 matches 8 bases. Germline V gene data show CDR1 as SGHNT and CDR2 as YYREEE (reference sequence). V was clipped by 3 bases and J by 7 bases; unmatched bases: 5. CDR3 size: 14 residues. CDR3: CASSSRGHGEKLFF. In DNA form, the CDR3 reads TGTGCCAGCAGCTCCAGGGGGCATGGTGAAAAACTGTTTTTT.

CDR3 in amino acids: CASSPDRLSGNTIYF. In DNA form, the CDR3 reads TGTGCCAGCTCACCGGACAGGTTATCTGGAAACACCATATATTTT. The chain uses TRBV18 and TRBJ1-3; 7 bases are shared with TRBD1. The junction had 3 bases not matched to a gene; V was cut back by 3 bases and J by 1 base. Germline V gene sequence: CDR1 KGHSH, CDR2 LQKENI. The CDR3 runs 15 residues.

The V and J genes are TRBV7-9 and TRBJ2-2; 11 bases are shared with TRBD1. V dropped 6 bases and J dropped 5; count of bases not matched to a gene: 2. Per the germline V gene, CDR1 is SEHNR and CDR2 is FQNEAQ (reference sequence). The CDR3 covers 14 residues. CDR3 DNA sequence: TGTGCCAGCAGAGGGACAGGGGGTACCGGGGAGCTGTTTTTT. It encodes CASRGTGGTGELFF.

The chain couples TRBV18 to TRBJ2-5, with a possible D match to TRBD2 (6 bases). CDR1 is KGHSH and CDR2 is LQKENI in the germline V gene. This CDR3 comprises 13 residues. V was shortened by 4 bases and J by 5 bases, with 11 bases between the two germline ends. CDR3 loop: CASSQFSGETQYF. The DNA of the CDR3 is TGTGCCAGCTCACAGTTCAGCGGGGAGACCCAGTACTTC.

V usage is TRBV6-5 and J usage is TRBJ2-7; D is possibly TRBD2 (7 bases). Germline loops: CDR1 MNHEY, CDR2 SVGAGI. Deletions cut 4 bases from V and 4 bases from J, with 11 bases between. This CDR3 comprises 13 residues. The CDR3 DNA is TGTGCCAGCAGTTTCGGGGGGCCGTACGAGCAGTACTTC. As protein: CASSFGGPYEQYF.

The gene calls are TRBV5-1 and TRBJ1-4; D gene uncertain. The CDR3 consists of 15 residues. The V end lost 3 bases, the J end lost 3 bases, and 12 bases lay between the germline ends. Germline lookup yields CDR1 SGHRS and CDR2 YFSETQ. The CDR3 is CASSWAGVPNEKLFF. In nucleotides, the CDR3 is TGCGCCAGCAGCTGGGCGGGAGTACCTAATGAAAAACTGTTTTTT.

The CDR3 DNA follows: TGTGCCAGCAGCTTAGGCGACAGAGCTCTTACTAATGAAAAACTGTTTTTT. Translation gives CASSLGDRALTNEKLFF. The chain is built from TRBV7-9 and TRBJ1-4; possibly TRBD1 for D (5 bases). The CDR3 runs to 17 residues. Trimming took 1 base from V and 2 from J, leaving 14 bases between them. The germline CDR1 and CDR2 sequences are SEHNR and FQNEAQ (reference sequence).

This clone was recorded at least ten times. The CDR3 DNA reads TGTGCCAGCAGTTTACCCGGGACAAGAGAAGCTTTCTTT. The encoded protein is CASSLPGTREAFF. The chain carries TRBV6-5 and TRBJ1-1, with D perhaps TRBD1 (6 bases). The V and J ends lost 4 bases and 8 bases respectively, with 14 bases between them. Germline V gives CDR1 MNHEY, CDR2 SVGAGI. The CDR3 loop spans 13 amino acids.

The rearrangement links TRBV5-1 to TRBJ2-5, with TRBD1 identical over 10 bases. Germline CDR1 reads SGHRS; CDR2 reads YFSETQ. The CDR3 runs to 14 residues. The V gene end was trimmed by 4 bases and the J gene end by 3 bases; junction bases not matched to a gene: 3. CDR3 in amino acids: CASSPGQGKETQYF. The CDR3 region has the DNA TGCGCCAGCAGCCCGGGACAGGGGAAAGAGACCCAGTACTTC.